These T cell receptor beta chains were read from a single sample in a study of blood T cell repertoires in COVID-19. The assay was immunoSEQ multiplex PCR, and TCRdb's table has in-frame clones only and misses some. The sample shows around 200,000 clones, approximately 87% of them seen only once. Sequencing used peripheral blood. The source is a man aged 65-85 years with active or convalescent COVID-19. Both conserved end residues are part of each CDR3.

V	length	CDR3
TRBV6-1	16	CASSERSLGGGWEQFF
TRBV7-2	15	CASSLRDRKPYEQYF
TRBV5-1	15	CASSREAGPADTQYF
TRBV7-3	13	CASSLSQGTEAFF
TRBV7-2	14	CASSSRTSGGEQFF
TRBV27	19	CASSLKAGTGTGAYNEQFF
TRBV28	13	CASSWAGVDGYTF
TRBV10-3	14	CAISESQGTTEAFF
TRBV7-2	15	CASSSEAASNSPLHF
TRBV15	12	CATANPRQPQHF
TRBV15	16	CATLPGQGGRNQPQHF
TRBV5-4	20	CASSLDRDLLTSSYNSPLHF
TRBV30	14	CAWSAGQGANTIYF
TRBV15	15	CATSRTGSPYQPQHF
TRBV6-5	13	CASTNSPYNEQFF
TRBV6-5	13	CASSYSNGQPQHF
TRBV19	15	CASSFWGLESGGYTF
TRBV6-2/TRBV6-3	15	CASSDGQGYTGELFF
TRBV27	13	CASSLWEGAEAFF
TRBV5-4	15	CASSLGASGGDTQYF